This T cell receptor beta chain emerged from a study of T-cell reconstitution after alpha-beta-depleted transplantation in children. A word on this clonotype: The antigen is not known.

Study observations and caveats: Fresh T-cell production supplied most of the T-cell counts and diversity seen one year after transplant. TCRbeta diversity was high at day 60 in some patients (a result of surviving recipient T cells and thymic progenitors).

Unique molecular identifiers were incorporated when the TCRbeta library was constructed. TCRdb called the PCR reads again in MiXCR, with one record for every CDR3 protein. This table has some 120,000 distinct CDR3 sequences, under 25% appearing once. Deletions cut 2 bases from V and 0 bases from J, with 17 bases between. CDR3 size: 17 residues. CDR1 is MGHDK, CDR2 SYGVNS, per germline. The receptor comes from a male patient between 2 and 15 years old who had a stem cell transplant for chronic granulomatous disease, so the T cells may come from the graft donor. Material: PBMCs, mostly from graft donor cells, obtained 180 days after TCRalphabeta/CD19-depleted stem cell transplant. The chain has TRBV25-1 and TRBJ2-7; D gene ambiguous. The CDR3 protein is CASSEGRGGRSSYEQYF. CDR3 coding DNA: TGTGCCAGCAGTGAAGGTCGAGGCGGAAGGAGCTCCTACGAGCAGTACTTC.